A single sample is the source of the 23 T cell receptor beta chains below, sequenced in a study of cytomegalovirus exposure and HLA in healthy donors. Profiling relied on immunoSEQ multiplex PCR, and the TCRdb table lists in-frame clones only, not all of them. The profile shows some 130,000 clones, roughly four fifths of them singletons. The sample taken for sequencing was PBMCs. These receptor sequences come from a man younger than 45 in good health and CMV-seropositive.

The V call is TRBV5-4, the J call TRBJ1-4; weak D call: TRBD1 (5 bases). The germline gives CDR1 SGHNT, CDR2 YYREEE (reference sequence). V lost 4 bases, J lost 4 bases, and 14 bases lay in between. This CDR3 comprises 15 residues. CDR3 loop: CASSRGGEGNEKLFF. CDR3 DNA: TGTGCCAGCAGCAGGGGCGGGGAGGGTAATGAAAAACTGTTTTTT.

The chain links TRBV7-9 to TRBJ1-4, with D unresolved. Germline CDR1 SEHNR, CDR2 FQNEAQ (reference sequence). V lost 5 bases and J 11 bases, leaving 12 bases between the germline ends. The CDR3 is 12 residues long. The CDR3 DNA follows: TGTGCCAGCAGCGGAAATGAGGAGAAACTGTTTTTT. Its protein product is CASSGNEEKLFF.

This rearrangement joins TRBV5-1 to TRBJ2-3, with 14 bases lining up with TRBD2. This CDR3 comprises 15 residues. Trimming took 4 bases from V and 8 from J; bases not matched to a gene: 6. CDR1 and CDR2 (germline): SGHRS, YFSETQ. The chain's CDR3 is CASSGGLAGVGTQYF. DNA for the CDR3: TGCGCCAGCAGCGGGGGACTAGCGGGAGTTGGTACGCAGTATTTT.

This clone was counted a single time. V is TRBV2 and J is TRBJ2-7, with D possibly being TRBD2 (6 bases). The length of the CDR3 is 14 residues. V was shortened by 5 bases and J by 3 bases, with 14 bases between the two germline ends. Germline CDR1 reads SNHLY; CDR2 reads FYNNEI. CDR3 sequence: CASSRTGLNYEQYF. Here the CDR3 DNA reads TGTGCCAGCAGTCGCACGGGACTTAACTACGAGCAGTACTTC. Together with reference TRBV2 and TRBJ2-7, the CDR3 gives the full variable domain: EPEVTQTPSHQVTQMGQEVILRCVPISNHLYFYWYRQILGQKVEFLVSFYNNEISEKSEIFDDQFSVERPDGSNFTLKIRSTKLEDSAMYFCASSRTGLNYEQYFGPGTRLTVT.

The chain combines TRBV11-1 with TRBJ2-2; 11 positions agree with TRBD2. This CDR3 contains 15 residues. CDR1 and CDR2 (germline): SGHAT, FQDESV (reference sequence). V trimming: 5 bases; J trimming: 3 bases; junction bases outside the gene matches: 2. CDR3 protein: CASSLSGGDTGELFF. In DNA, the CDR3 is TGTGCCAGCAGCCTTAGCGGGGGGGACACCGGGGAGCTGTTTTTT. Using reference TRBV11-1 and TRBJ2-2 for the parts outside the CDR3, the full variable domain is EAEVAQSPRYKITEKSQAVAFWCDPISGHATLYWYRQILGQGPELLVQFQDESVVDDSQLPKDRFSAERLKGVDSTLKIQPAELGDSAMYLCASSLSGGDTGELFFGEGSRLTVL.

The genes are TRBV14 and TRBJ1-1, with 11 bases that match TRBD1. CDR3 length: 14 amino acids. CDR1 is SGHDN, CDR2 FVKESK, per germline. V shed 4 bases, J shed 11 bases, and the junction held 9 bases outside the gene matches. The CDR3 reads CASSLGTGGITAFF. The CDR3 DNA follows: TGTGCCAGCAGCCTGGGGACAGGGGGAATTACGGCTTTCTTT.

The J gene is TRBJ1-1, the V gene TRBV19; 7 bases line up with TRBD1. This CDR3 region has 13 residues. Trimming at V came to 7 bases and at J to 7 bases, leaving 9 bases not matched to a gene. CDR1 is LNHDA and CDR2 is SQIVND in the germline V gene (reference sequence). The chain's CDR3 is CASTPRGQDEAFF. The CDR3 region has the DNA TGTGCCAGTACCCCACGAGGACAGGATGAAGCTTTCTTT.

The rearrangement uses TRBV12-5 and TRBJ2-7; 8 bases match TRBD1. This CDR3 has 13 residues. The germline V gene has CDR1 LGHNT and CDR2 FRNRAP. Germline trimming cut 1 base from V and 10 bases from J; bases unmatched to any gene: 6. The CDR3 DNA is TGTGCTAGTGGTTTGGAAGAACAGGGGGAACAGTACTTC. Protein: CASGLEEQGEQYF.

The chain uses TRBV10-3 and TRBJ1-1; possibly TRBD1 for D (5 bases). The germline V gene encodes CDR1 ENHRY and CDR2 SYGVKD. The length of the CDR3 is 14 residues. V lost 3 bases and J 6 bases, leaving 14 bases between the germline ends. The CDR3: CAISDSGGDAEAFF. Written as DNA, the CDR3 is TGTGCCATCAGTGACTCGGGGGGGGACGCTGAAGCTTTCTTT.

This sequence joins TRBV4-1 and TRBJ1-1; 11 positions match TRBD1. The CDR3 runs to 15 residues. Germline trimming cut 1 base from V and 5 bases from J; bases unmatched to any gene: 3. Germline CDR1 reads MGHRA; CDR2 reads YSYEKL. CDR3 region: CASSQGTGGRTEAFF. The CDR3 region has the DNA TGCGCCAGCAGCCAAGGGACAGGGGGCCGGACTGAAGCTTTCTTT.

Here the CDR3 DNA reads TGTGCCTGCACCGGGACAAAGAACACTGAAGCTTTCTTT. It is translated as CACTGTKNTEAFF. The V call is TRBV30, the J call TRBJ1-1; maybe TRBD1 (6 bases). With 6 bases removed from V and 1 base from J, the gap between germline ends came to 12 bases. Germline lookup yields CDR1 GTSNPN and CDR2 SVGIG (reference sequence). The CDR3 has 13 amino acids.

In regard to this clone: Sequence at one end of the junction differs from germline and may be a read error. Other nucleotide sequences in the sample specify the same CDR3. The chain has TRBV5-1 and TRBJ1-2, with D uncertain. The CDR3 totals 12 residues. Germline assignment: CDR1 SGHRS and CDR2 YFSETQ. The CDR3 DNA sequence: TGCGCCAGCAGTTTGGACGGGTATGGCTACACCTTC. Its translation: CASSLDGYGYTF.

CDR3 in amino acids: CASSDKTGSDYGYTF. CDR3 sequence (DNA): TGTGCCAGCAGCGATAAGACAGGGTCGGACTATGGCTACACCTTC. The chain joins TRBV9 to TRBJ1-2; 7 nucleotides match TRBD1. Unmatched junction bases numbered 8, after V lost 3 bases and J lost 3 bases. Germline V gene lookup returns CDR1 SGDLS and CDR2 YYNGEE. The CDR3 extends over 15 amino acids.

This chain uses TRBV2 with TRBJ2-7; no definite D call. This CDR3 spans 12 amino acids. Germline assignment: CDR1 SNHLY and CDR2 FYNNEI. The V end lost 8 bases, the J end lost 2 bases, and 10 bases lay between the germline ends. The CDR3 DNA sequence: TGTGCCAGCGCCTACCTCCCCTACGAGCAGTACTTC. It codes for CASAYLPYEQYF.

The chain couples TRBV13 to TRBJ2-1, with 9 bases matching TRBD2. J gave up 1 base and V 6 bases, and 4 bases lay outside the gene matches. The CDR3 is made up of 15 amino acids. From germline, CDR1 is PRHDT and CDR2 FYEKMQ (reference sequence). The CDR3 reads CASRREGGSYNEQFF. The CDR3 DNA reads as TGTGCCAGCAGGCGGGAGGGCGGGTCCTACAATGAGCAGTTCTTC.

CDR3 DNA sequence: TGTGCCAGCAGCTGGAGCGGGACTAGCACAGATACGCAGTATTTT. Translating gives CASSWSGTSTDTQYF. This rearrangement joins TRBV7-2 to TRBJ2-3; 7 bases agree with TRBD2. Trimming cost V 4 bases and J 0 bases; bases outside gene matches: 4. CDR1 SGHTA and CDR2 FQGNSA come from the germline V gene. The CDR3 is 15 residues long.

The chain uses TRBV5-5 and TRBJ2-2, with 7 bases that match TRBD2. Trimming took 2 bases from V and 2 from J; bases not matched to a gene: 6. The CDR3 has 16 residues. Germline assignment: CDR1 SGHKS and CDR2 YYEKEE (reference sequence). CDR3 nucleotide sequence: TGTGCCAGCAGCTTCCGGGGGGAAGTAAACACCGGGGAGCTGTTTTTT. Protein: CASSFRGEVNTGELFF.

This clone is a singleton in its sample. The CDR3 sequence is CASSESGSEQYF. The CDR3 coding sequence is TGCGCCAGCAGTGAGTCGGGGAGTGAGCAGTACTTC. The chain carries TRBV10-1 and TRBJ2-7; TRBD2 might be the D (5 bases). The germline CDR1 and CDR2 sequences are WNHNN and SYGVQD (reference sequence). V shed 0 bases and J shed 7 bases, with 7 bases lying between them. This CDR3 comprises 12 residues.

This clone has only one observation. The chain employs TRBV4-1 and TRBJ2-2; D is perhaps TRBD2 (6 bases). The CDR3 has 17 residues. Germline values: CDR1 MGHRA, CDR2 YSYEKL. Deletions cut 0 bases from V and 0 bases from J, with 11 bases between. The CDR3 DNA sequence: TGCGCCAGCAGCCAAGAGGGGGGACCTTCGAACACCGGGGAGCTGTTTTTT. This encodes CASSQEGGPSNTGELFF.

This clone came up a few times. The rearrangement links TRBV27 to TRBJ1-2, with 10 bases fitting TRBD1. The germline V gene encodes CDR1 MNHEY and CDR2 SMNVEV (reference sequence). The CDR3 has 14 amino acids. V was clipped by 3 bases and J by 4 bases; unmatched bases: 2. In nucleotides, the CDR3 is TGTGCCAGCAGTTTGGGACAGGGGTTCTATGGCTACACCTTC. It specifies CASSLGQGFYGYTF.

The chain links TRBV9 to TRBJ2-5; TRBD2 matches at 14 bases. J was trimmed by 5 bases and V by 4 bases; bases with no gene match: 16. Looked up from germline, CDR1 is SGDLS and CDR2 is YYNGEE. CDR3 length: 19 residues. The CDR3 loop reads CASSPGTSGRSSEWETQYF. DNA of the CDR3: TGTGCCAGCAGCCCTGGGACTAGCGGGAGATCCTCGGAATGGGAGACCCAGTACTTC.

Ten or more counts support this clone. The chain combines TRBV5-1 with TRBJ2-2, with 9 positions matching TRBD2. CDR1 SGHRS and CDR2 YFSETQ come from the germline V gene. The V segment lost 7 bases and the J segment 0 bases; nucleotides outside the gene matches: 1. The length of the CDR3 is 14 residues. CDR3: CASGGGANTGELFF. Here the CDR3 DNA reads TGCGCCAGCGGCGGGGGGGCGAACACCGGGGAGCTGTTTTTT.

This chain links TRBV6-1 with TRBJ2-2; 11 positions agree with TRBD2. Trimming removed 4 bases from V and 1 base from J; junction bases left unmatched: 8. The CDR3 loop spans 18 amino acids. Germline V gene sequence: CDR1 MNHNS, CDR2 SASEGT. The CDR3 protein is CASSGIAGGRGNTGELFF. In nucleotides, the CDR3 is TGTGCCAGCAGTGGCATAGCGGGAGGGCGCGGGAACACCGGGGAGCTGTTTTTT.